The 31 T cell receptor beta chains in this list originate from one sample, sequenced in a study of Graves' ophthalmopathy and Graves' hyperthyroidism. Amplified material comprised TCR beta CDR3 regions derived from RNA transcripts. In the first round, RT-PCR was carried out with HTBI primers, and a multiplex PCR formed the second round. TCRdb passed the multiplex PCR reads through MiXCR, listing each CDR3 protein once. Of about 550,000 distinct CDR3 sequences in the sample, under 40% were seen once. The sequencing sample was made of peripheral blood or thyroid tissue (not recorded which). The receptor set was obtained from an adult man with Graves' hyperthyroidism.

Regarding this clonotype: This may stem from a read error, because a much larger clone lies one nucleotide away. CDR3 bases: TGTGCCAGCAGCTCCTTAAGCTTCCACGGCTATGGCTGCACCTTC. This gives the protein CASSSLSFHGYGCTF. This chain connects TRBV11-1 to TRBJ1-2; D gene ambiguous. The V gene's germline CDR1 is SGHAT and CDR2 FQDESV (reference sequence). This CDR3 spans 15 amino acids. Full variable domain (remainder filled in from reference TRBV11-1 and TRBJ1-2): EAEVAQSPRYKITEKSQAVAFWCDPISGHATLYWYRQILGQGPELLVQFQDESVVDDSQLPKDRFSAERLKGVDSTLKIQPAELGDSAMYLCASSSLSFHGYGCTFGSGTRLTVV.

The sample holds a few counts of this clonotype. The rearrangement uses TRBV29-1 and TRBJ2-7; no clear D. Germline-derived CDR1 and CDR2 are SQVTM and ANQGSEA. The CDR3 covers 14 residues. The V and J ends lost 4 bases and 0 bases respectively, with 13 bases between them. CDR3 coding DNA: TGCAGCGTTGTAGGTCTCGGTCGCTCCTACGAGCAGTACTTC. It codes for CSVVGLGRSYEQYF.

This clonotype was recorded many times. The V gene is TRBV6-5, the J gene TRBJ2-7, with a tentative D call TRBD2 (5 bases). The CDR3 is 13 residues long. V was clipped by 4 bases and J by 6 bases, with 13 bases between them. Germline V lookup: CDR1 MNHEY, CDR2 SVGAGI. The CDR3, as DNA: TGTGCCAGCAGTTGGGCCCCCCGGGGCGAGCAGTACTTC. This translates into CASSWAPRGEQYF.

This clonotype was seen a single time. The chain couples TRBV9 to TRBJ1-1, with D maybe TRBD1 (5 bases). This CDR3 region has 15 residues. The V gene lost 4 bases and the J gene lost 1 base, with 14 bases spanning the gap. CDR1 is SGDLS and CDR2 is YYNGEE in the germline V gene. CDR3 in amino acids: CASSYLAGGNTEAFF. Written as DNA, the CDR3 is TGTGCCAGCAGCTACCTAGCGGGGGGGAACACTGAAGCTTTCTTT.

This clonotype came up many times. V gene TRBV20-1 combines with J gene TRBJ1-1, with 7 bases lining up with TRBD1. Per germline, CDR1 DFQATT and CDR2 SNEGSKA (reference sequence). The CDR3 covers 15 residues. J lost 3 bases, V lost 5 bases, and 12 bases had no gene match. This chain's CDR3 is CSASDRVRVDTEAFF. In nucleotides, the CDR3 is TGCAGTGCTTCCGACAGGGTGAGGGTCGACACTGAAGCTTTCTTT.

The chain links TRBV28 to TRBJ1-5; TRBD1 matches 7 bases. Germline CDR1 reads MDHEN; CDR2 reads SYDVKM. The V gene end was trimmed by 6 bases and the J gene end by 6 bases; junction bases not matched to a gene: 5. This CDR3 has 13 residues. CDR3 coding DNA: TGTGCCAGCAGCTACAGGGGAGGTCAGCCCCAGCATTTT. This sequence encodes CASSYRGGQPQHF.

Many counts were recorded for this clonotype. The rearrangement joins TRBV14 to TRBJ2-5, with D unclear. V lost 0 bases and J 4 bases, leaving 6 bases between the germline ends. Germline CDR1 and CDR2: SGHDN and FVKESK. The CDR3 consists of 13 residues. DNA of the CDR3: TGTGCCAGCAGCCAAGAGGTTGGAGAGACCCAGTACTTC. It is translated as CASSQEVGETQYF.

This clonotype was detected only a few times. A junction end diverges from the germline sequence, so it may reflect a read error. The chain joins TRBV7-9 to TRBJ2-7; TRBD1 matches at 10 bases. This CDR3 is 15 amino acids long. Per germline, CDR1 SEHNR and CDR2 FQNEAQ (reference sequence). CDR3 nucleotides: TGCGCCAGCAGCGAGGGACAGGGGTTACCCTACGAGCAGTACTTC. This sequence encodes CASSEGQGLPYEQYF.

In its sample, this clonotype was seen a few times. This chain joins TRBV5-5 and TRBJ2-6, with 9 bases fitting TRBD1. The CDR3 consists of 18 residues. The V gene's germline CDR1 is SGHKS and CDR2 YYEKEE (reference sequence). With 2 bases clipped from V and 0 bases from J, the junction kept 6 bases outside the gene matches. DNA of the CDR3: TGTGCCAGCAGCTTAGGGGACAGGGTCCCCTCTGGGGCCAACGTCCTGACTTTC. This encodes CASSLGDRVPSGANVLTF.

This clonotype was counted between two and nine times. The chain carries TRBV5-8 and TRBJ1-3, with a tentative D call TRBD1 (6 bases). In germline, CDR1 is SGHTS, CDR2 YDEGEE. V was clipped by 4 bases and J by 3 bases, with 11 bases between them. The CDR3 has 14 amino acids. In DNA, the CDR3 is TGTGCCAGCAGCACGGACAGAGTTGGAAACACCATATATTTT. Encoded protein: CASSTDRVGNTIYF.

In this sample, this clonotype turned up a few times. V is TRBV10-3 and J is TRBJ1-6; 7 bases map to TRBD1. The CDR3 runs to 13 residues. V dropped 10 bases and J dropped 10; count of bases not matched to a gene: 10. Germline loops: CDR1 ENHRY, CDR2 SYGVKD. The CDR3 sequence: CASRSDRTSPLHF. DNA of the CDR3: TGTGCCAGCAGGTCGGACAGGACCTCACCCCTCCACTTT.

There are many counts of this clonotype. This chain links TRBV7-9 with TRBJ1-6; 10 bases agree with TRBD1. Germline CDR1 and CDR2: SEHNR and FQNEAQ (reference sequence). This CDR3 is 16 amino acids long. The V segment lost 5 bases and the J segment 8 bases; nucleotides outside the gene matches: 9. CDR3 in amino acids: CASSDGSGQGYSPLHF. The DNA for the CDR3 is TGTGCCAGCAGCGACGGTTCGGGACAGGGGTATTCACCCCTCCACTTT.

This chain joins TRBV4-1 and TRBJ2-1; 15 nucleotides align to TRBD2. The CDR3 totals 16 residues. Losses at the gene ends were 3 bases for V and 8 bases for J; bases not matched to a gene: 5. The V gene's germline CDR1 is MGHRA and CDR2 YSYEKL. CDR3: CASSQGLAGGLDEQFF. CDR3 bases: TGCGCCAGCAGCCAGGGACTAGCGGGAGGTCTGGATGAGCAGTTCTTC.

The gene calls are TRBV6-5 and TRBJ1-2; D might be TRBD1 (6 bases). Germline values: CDR1 MNHEY, CDR2 SVGAGI. The V end lost 5 bases, the J end lost 4 bases, and 14 bases lay between the germline ends. The CDR3 is made up of 14 amino acids. The CDR3 loop reads CASSRKQGSYGYTF. CDR3 nucleotide sequence: TGTGCCAGCAGTAGGAAGCAGGGGTCCTATGGCTACACCTTC.

About this clonotype itself: This sequence may be a read error, since a much larger clone differs from it by one base. The chain couples TRBV19 to TRBJ1-4; 7 bases agree with TRBD1. The CDR3 contains 19 residues. Germline V CDR1 and CDR2: LNHDA, SQIVND (reference sequence). The CDR3 spells CAGSIDPRTGFATNEKLFF. The CDR3 coding sequence is TGTGCCGGTAGTATAGATCCGCGGACAGGATTCGCAACTAATGAAAAACTGTTTTTT. The full variable domain, in which reference TRBV19 and TRBJ1-4 provide the parts outside the CDR3, is DGGITQSPKYLFRKEGQNVTLSCEQNLNHDAMYWYRQDPGQGLRLIYYSQIVNDFQKGDIAEGYSVSREKKESFPLTVTSAQKNPTAFYLCAGSIDPRTGFATNEKLFFGSGTQLSVL.

This clonotype was seen a few times. The chain recombines TRBV9 with TRBJ1-6; TRBD1 aligns across 7 bases. The CDR3 sequence is 16 residues long. V was pared by 4 bases and J by 3 bases, with 7 bases of the junction left unmatched. Germline CDR1 SGDLS, CDR2 YYNGEE. The CDR3 is CASSRFQGGYNSPLHF. The CDR3, as DNA: TGTGCCAGCAGCAGATTTCAGGGGGGCTATAATTCACCCCTCCACTTT.

The chain couples TRBV7-2 to TRBJ2-3; D could derive from TRBD1 or TRBD2 (5 bases each). This CDR3 comprises 15 residues. The germline CDR1 and CDR2 sequences are SGHTA and FQGNSA. The V end lost 1 base, the J end lost 6 bases, and 14 bases lay between the germline ends. CDR3 nucleotide sequence: TGTGCCAGCAGCTTAGGTGGGACGAAAATCGATACGCAGTATTTT. Residues: CASSLGGTKIDTQYF.

The rearrangement links TRBV7-8 to TRBJ1-4; D is uncertain. Germline V gene data show CDR1 as SGHVS and CDR2 as FQNEAQ. Between the trimmed V and J ends, which lost 2 bases and 0 bases, there was a span of 7 bases. The CDR3 totals 15 residues. In DNA, the CDR3 is TGTGCCAGCAGCTTAAATTACCCAACTAATGAAAAACTGTTTTTT. It specifies CASSLNYPTNEKLFF.

This sequence joins TRBV13 and TRBJ2-2; 15 positions match TRBD2. Trimming took 8 bases from V and 5 from J; bases not matched to a gene: 9. This CDR3 spans 17 amino acids. Germline V gene data show CDR1 as PRHDT and CDR2 as FYEKMQ (reference sequence). This chain's CDR3 is CASARTSGRDETGELFF. The CDR3, as DNA: TGTGCCAGCGCTCGGACTAGCGGGAGGGATGAGACCGGGGAGCTGTTTTTT.

In this sample, this clonotype turned up many times. V and J are TRBV29-1 and TRBJ2-7, with TRBD2 matching 10 bases. Germline V lookup: CDR1 SQVTM, CDR2 ANQGSEA. The CDR3 is 15 residues long. The ends lost 4 bases at V and 0 bases at J; junction bases unmatched: 6. CDR3 nucleotide sequence: TGCAGCGTTGCCCTAGCGGGGGAGCTCTCCTACGAGCAGTACTTC. Protein: CSVALAGELSYEQYF.

This chain links TRBV19 with TRBJ2-3; 14 bases agree with TRBD2. CDR3 length: 15 residues. Unmatched junction bases numbered 7, after V lost 7 bases and J lost 7 bases. Germline values: CDR1 LNHDA, CDR2 SQIVND (reference sequence). The DNA for the CDR3 is TGTGCCAGTACCTCCGGGACTAGCGGGAGTCATACGCAGTATTTT. This translates into CASTSGTSGSHTQYF.

This chain uses TRBV14 with TRBJ2-5; the D gene is possibly TRBD2 (6 bases). The last part of the DNA fits TRBJ2-1 better; the J call may be wrong. The CDR3 covers 14 residues. Germline lookup yields CDR1 SGHDN and CDR2 FVKESK. CDR3 region: CASSQGLATDEQFF. In nucleotides, the CDR3 is TGTGCCAGCAGCCAAGGGCTAGCGACGGATGAGCAGTTCTTC.

This clonotype has a handful of counts. The chain links TRBV7-2 to TRBJ1-1, with no clear D. The CDR3 contains 15 residues. The V and J ends lost 3 bases and 0 bases respectively, with 11 bases between them. Germline V lookup: CDR1 SGHTA, CDR2 FQGNSA. The CDR3: CASSLEGYMNTEAFF. CDR3 coding DNA: TGTGCCAGCAGCTTGGAGGGCTACATGAACACTGAAGCTTTCTTT.

This clonotype was seen ten or more times. The J gene is TRBJ2-7, the V gene TRBV5-4; TRBD2 is a possible D gene (5 bases). The CDR3 contains 14 residues. Germline assignment: CDR1 SGHNT and CDR2 YYREEE (reference sequence). The V end was cut by 4 bases, the J end by 4 bases, with 15 bases between. The CDR3, as DNA: TGTGCCAGCAGCCCCGGCGGGCGTGAATACGAGCAGTACTTC. Its translation is CASSPGGREYEQYF.

The V and J genes are TRBV28 and TRBJ1-2; a possible D gene is TRBD1 (5 bases). The germline V gene has CDR1 MDHEN and CDR2 SYDVKM. This CDR3 comprises 16 residues. V was clipped by 4 bases and J by 4 bases, with 19 bases between them. The CDR3 DNA is TGTGCCAGCAGTTCCGCCTTCGGACAAGTTGTCTATGGCTACACCTTC. This gives the protein CASSSAFGQVVYGYTF.

J is TRBJ2-5 and V is TRBV3-1; D is unclear. V was trimmed by 0 bases and J by 3 bases, leaving 5 bases between them. The CDR3 spans 13 residues. CDR1 is LGHDT, CDR2 YNNKEL, per germline (reference sequence). CDR3 in amino acids: CASSQENEETQYF. The CDR3 DNA follows: TGTGCCAGCAGCCAAGAGAATGAAGAGACCCAGTACTTC.

This clonotype was observed many times. V is TRBV7-3 and J is TRBJ1-3; the match to TRBD1 covers 10 bases. Germline V gives CDR1 SGHTA, CDR2 FQGTGA. This CDR3 spans 16 amino acids. The V segment lost 5 bases and the J segment 0 bases; nucleotides outside the gene matches: 4. The CDR3 region has the DNA TGTGCCAGCAGCCCCGGGACAGGGGCCTCTGGAAACACCATATATTTT. It translates to CASSPGTGASGNTIYF.

The table lists this clonotype with a few counts. The rearrangement joins TRBV7-2 to TRBJ2-3; 7 bases align to TRBD1. The CDR3 runs 15 residues. Germline values: CDR1 SGHTA, CDR2 FQGNSA. J gave up 1 base and V 3 bases, and 4 bases lay outside the gene matches. CDR3 bases: TGTGCCAGCAGCTTGATAACAGGGGGCACAGATACGCAGTATTTT. Translation gives CASSLITGGTDTQYF.

This clonotype was observed many times. The V and J genes are TRBV5-1 and TRBJ2-5; TRBD2 is a possible D gene (5 bases). This CDR3 spans 18 amino acids. V gave up 1 base and J gave up 0 bases, with 19 bases separating them. The germline gives CDR1 SGHRS, CDR2 YFSETQ. The CDR3 sequence is CASSLIAIGIVYQETQYF. The CDR3, as DNA: TGCGCCAGCAGCTTGATTGCTATCGGGATCGTCTACCAAGAGACCCAGTACTTC.

This clonotype appeared many times. V and J are TRBV2 and TRBJ2-7, with 7 bases fitting TRBD1. Germline assignment: CDR1 SNHLY and CDR2 FYNNEI. V trimming: 6 bases; J trimming: 4 bases; junction bases outside the gene matches: 9. The CDR3 loop spans 14 amino acids. CDR3 sequence (DNA): TGTGCCAGCAGAAGGCGGACAGGACCTTACGAGCAGTACTTC. Protein product: CASRRRTGPYEQYF.

This clonotype was counted ten times or more. This chain links TRBV29-1 with TRBJ2-7; 10 bases map to TRBD1. V was clipped by 6 bases and J by 4 bases; unmatched bases: 6. Germline values: CDR1 SQVTM, CDR2 ANQGSEA. The CDR3 totals 13 residues. This CDR3 is CSVRRDRGYEQYF. CDR3 in DNA: TGCAGCGTACGCCGGGACAGGGGTTACGAGCAGTACTTC.